One T cell receptor (beta chain) is described in this entry. Its matching antigen is unknown. The sample belongs to a study of OX40 agonist ivuxolimab in advanced cancers. Study-level information: The patients received agonistic anti-OX40 (CD134) antibody ivuxolimab. Points from the study as a whole: Clonal expansion among partial responders at 0.1-3.0 mg/kg ranked near the lowest. More expanded clones were seen, on average, in CD8+ T cells than in CD4+. At 0.1 to 3.0 mg/kg, CD4+ and CD8+ blood T cells expanded clonally by week 6.

V was cut by 0 bases and J by 7 bases, with 7 bases left in between. This CDR3 has 13 amino acids. Germline loops: CDR1 WSHSY, CDR2 SAAADI. The repertoire was sequenced with immunoSEQ multiplex PCR; TCRdb's copy has only in-frame clones and lacks some. The sample lists around 75,000 clones; about 90% were seen once. This material consisted of CD4+ or CD8+ T cells sorted from blood, taken in a trial of the OX40 agonist ivuxolimab. The sequence was obtained from an adult with an advanced solid tumor such as melanoma, head and neck, liver or kidney cancer. The chain recombines TRBV10-2 with TRBJ1-3; D is unclear. The CDR3 DNA reads as TGCGCCAGCAGTGAGTCCCCCAGGAACACCATATATTTT. Translated: CASSESPRNTIYF.